The sequence of this T cell receptor beta chain was determined in a study of molecular identifiers for immune sequencing clone quantification. TCRdb fed the PCR reads into MiXCR, producing one record per CDR3 protein. This sample has about 640,000 distinct CDR3 sequences; around 20% occur once, and the top ten carry around 0.86%. Germline lookup yields CDR1 PRHDT and CDR2 FYEKMQ (reference sequence). V lost 1 base and J 4 bases, leaving 6 bases between the germline ends. The CDR3 extends over 13 amino acids. Using a CD8+CD4-CCR7+CD45RA+ phenotype, naive CD8 T cells were sorted. The sample holds many counts of this clonotype.

V and J are TRBV13 and TRBJ2-3; D not certain. The receptor was isolated from a human donor in good health. Some libraries in this study had Jurkat cell RNA spiked in. The sequencing sample was made of naive CD8+ T cells from blood, with Jurkat cell RNA spiked in. As to subset: FACS-sorted CD8+CD4-CCR7+CD45RA+ naive T cells. DNA for the CDR3: TGTGCCAGCAGCTTAGTGCAGTCAGATACGCAGTATTTT. It is translated as CASSLVQSDTQYF.